One T cell receptor beta chain is described in this entry. The sample belongs to a study of cytomegalovirus exposure and HLA in healthy donors. The PCR employed 60 Vbeta primers together with 13 Jbeta primers. The table came from immunoSEQ multiplex PCR; TCRdb's copy has only in-frame clones and leaves some out. The sample records fewer than 250,000 clones, roughly 77% being singletons. The CDR3 is made up of 16 amino acids. V was pared by 1 base and J by 1 base, with 14 bases between. Germline values: CDR1 SGHTA, CDR2 FQGNSA. The chain couples TRBV7-2 to TRBJ2-7; a possible D gene is TRBD2 (6 bases). Material: PBMCs. This receptor was taken from a man aged 25 to 45 in good health and CMV-seropositive. Here the CDR3 reads CASSLGGGGQSYEQYF. The CDR3 DNA is TGTGCCAGCAGCTTAGGGGGTGGAGGGCAGTCCTACGAGCAGTACTTC. Full variable domain (missing parts from reference TRBV7-2 and TRBJ2-7): GAGVSQSPSNKVTEKGKDVELRCDPISGHTALYWYRQSLGQGLEFLIYFQGNSAPDKSGLPSDRFSAERTGGSVSTLTIQRTQQEDSAVYLCASSLGGGGQSYEQYFGPGTRLTVT.